This T cell receptor beta chain was obtained from a study of T cell responses to AZD1222 COVID-19 vaccine. Study-level points and caveats: Breadth and depth of Spike-specific TCRs rose after two AZD1222 doses.

Some clones are missing from TCRdb's copy, which holds only in-frame ones; the method was immunoSEQ multiplex PCR. The data hold 100,000 to 120,000 clones, with 88% observed a single time. CDR1 is MNHNY, CDR2 SVGAGI, per germline (reference sequence). The CDR3 loop spans 16 amino acids. V lost 6 bases and J lost 10, with 25 bases in between. Of note for this clone: Its target is unknown.

The V and J genes are TRBV6-6 and TRBJ2-1; D is uncertain. This TCR was recovered from an adult in good health. Sequencing used peripheral blood, obtained on day 0 of AZD1222 vaccination. CDR3 amino acids: CASRQPGPGALREQFF. CDR3 nucleotides: TGTGCCAGCAGGCAACCGGGCCCAGGAGCCCTTAGGGAGCAGTTCTTC.